What follows describes a single TCR beta chain. What it binds is unknown. CDR3 length: 13 residues. V was shortened by 4 bases and J by 3 bases, with 9 bases between the two germline ends. Germline V CDR1 and CDR2: SGHNT, YYREEE (reference sequence). Clones were read by immunoSEQ multiplex PCR, and TCRdb kept only the in-frame ones, dropping some. The data contain fewer than 20,000 clones, almost 75% of them singletons. This record comes from a study of CD4 T cells in relation to SARS-CoV-2 and coronaviruses. Study overall: TCR beta CDR3s were sequenced after approximately 11-day antigen culture of PBMCs.

The unexposed donors gave CD4+ T cells in about 2011-2018, prior to COVID-19. Isolation of CD4+ T cells took place after less than 13 days in culture. Unexposed-donor CD4+ T cells were probed with SARS-CoV-2 S/N and four cold-coronavirus spikes, cells permitting. General study findings and limits: In roughly 61% of donors, memory CD4+ clonotypes crossrecognized SARS-CoV-2 and at least one common cold coronavirus spike.

The receptor comes from a human donor in good health. The chain joins TRBV5-4 to TRBJ2-3, with D uncertain. The sample comprised CD4+ T cells from PBMCs, cultured in vitro. CDR3 amino acids: CASSPDRTDTQYF. DNA for the CDR3: TGTGCCAGCAGCCCTGATCGAACAGATACGCAGTATTTT. Full variable domain (missing parts from reference TRBV5-4 and TRBJ2-3): ETGVTQSPTHLIKTRGQQVTLRCSSQSGHNTVSWYQQALGQGPQFIFQYYREEENGRGNFPPRFSGLQFPNYSSELNVNALELDDSALYLCASSPDRTDTQYFGPGTRLTVL.